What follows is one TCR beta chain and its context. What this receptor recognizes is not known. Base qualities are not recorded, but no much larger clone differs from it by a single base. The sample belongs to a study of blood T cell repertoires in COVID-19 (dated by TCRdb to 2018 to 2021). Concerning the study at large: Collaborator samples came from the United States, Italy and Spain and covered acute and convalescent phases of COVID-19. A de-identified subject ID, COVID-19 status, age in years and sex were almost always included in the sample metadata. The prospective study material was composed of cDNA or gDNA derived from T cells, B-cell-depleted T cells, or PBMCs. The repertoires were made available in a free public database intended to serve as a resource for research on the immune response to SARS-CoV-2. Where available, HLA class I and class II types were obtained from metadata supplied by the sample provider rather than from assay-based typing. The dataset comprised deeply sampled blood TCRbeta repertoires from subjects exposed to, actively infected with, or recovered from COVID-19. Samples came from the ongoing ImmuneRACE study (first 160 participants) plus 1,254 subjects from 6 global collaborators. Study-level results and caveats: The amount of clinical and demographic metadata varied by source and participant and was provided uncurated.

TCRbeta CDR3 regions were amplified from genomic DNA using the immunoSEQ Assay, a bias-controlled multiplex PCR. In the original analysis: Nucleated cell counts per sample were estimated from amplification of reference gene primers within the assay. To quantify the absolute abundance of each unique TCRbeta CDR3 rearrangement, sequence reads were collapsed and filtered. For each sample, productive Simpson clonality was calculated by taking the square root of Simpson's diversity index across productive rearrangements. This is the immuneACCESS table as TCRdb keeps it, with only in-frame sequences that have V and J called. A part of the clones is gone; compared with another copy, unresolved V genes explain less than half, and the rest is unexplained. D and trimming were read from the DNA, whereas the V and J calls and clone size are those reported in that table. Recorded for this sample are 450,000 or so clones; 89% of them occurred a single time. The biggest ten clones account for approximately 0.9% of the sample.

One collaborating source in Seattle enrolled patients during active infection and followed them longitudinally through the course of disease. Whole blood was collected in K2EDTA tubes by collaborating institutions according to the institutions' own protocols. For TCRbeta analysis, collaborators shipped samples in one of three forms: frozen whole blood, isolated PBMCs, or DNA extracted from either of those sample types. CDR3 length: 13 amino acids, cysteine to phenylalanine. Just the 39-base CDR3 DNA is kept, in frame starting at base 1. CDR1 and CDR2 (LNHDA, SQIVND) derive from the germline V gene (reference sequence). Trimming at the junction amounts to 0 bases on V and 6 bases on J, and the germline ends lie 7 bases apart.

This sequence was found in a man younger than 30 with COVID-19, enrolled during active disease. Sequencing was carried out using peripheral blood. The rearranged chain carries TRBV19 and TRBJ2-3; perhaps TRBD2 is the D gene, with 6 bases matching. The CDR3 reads CASSIDRGDTQYF. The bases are TGTGCCAGTAGTATAGATCGGGGGGATACGCAGTATTTT.